The subject of this entry is one T cell receptor (beta chain). These data originate in a study of OX40 agonist ivuxolimab in advanced cancers. Sequencing was performed with immunoSEQ multiplex PCR; in TCRdb, only in-frame clones are kept and a portion is missing. Counted here are some 70,000 clones, around 86% occurring once; the ten biggest clones make up roughly 8%. Germline loops: CDR1 MNHNS, CDR2 SASEGT. Between the trimmed V and J ends, which lost 6 bases and 7 bases, there was a span of 16 bases. The CDR3 extends over 14 amino acids. The receptor was derived from an adult with an advanced solid tumor such as melanoma, head and neck, liver or kidney cancer. The sample consisted of CD4+ or CD8+ T cells sorted from blood, taken in a trial of the OX40 agonist ivuxolimab. This chain connects TRBV6-1 to TRBJ1-5, with D possibly being TRBD1 (5 bases). Here the CDR3 reads CASRITGTRQPQHF. CDR3 nucleotide sequence: TGTGCCAGCAGGATAACAGGTACTCGCCAGCCCCAGCATTTT.